This TCR beta chain was sequenced for a study of vaccination and CD4 T cells after COVID-19. Study background: Once diagnosed, patients had post-COVID samples drawn a median about 100 days later (range 35 to 161).

The length of the CDR3 is 17 residues. The germline V and J ends were trimmed by 5 bases and 2 bases, with 19 bases remaining between them. CDR1 SGHAT and CDR2 FQNNGV come from the germline V gene. Treatment in this sample: 10-day PBMC culture with coronavirus spike peptide pools or control peptides (ViraFEST assay). Sequence data for DNA of cultured CD4+ T cells were generated by the Oncomine TCR Beta short-read assay. TCRdb reprocessed the PCR reads with MiXCR, giving one entry per CDR3 protein. The sample has 15,000 to 17,000 distinct CDR3 sequences; 55% to 85% are singletons. In the case of this clonotype: Antigen unknown.

The TCR comes from a human donor who had recovered from COVID-19. The specimen sequenced was CD4+ T cells from blood, cultured in vitro. The genes are TRBV11-2 and TRBJ1-5; D is undetermined. CDR3 sequence: CASSLGPLTGGNQPQHF. CDR3 DNA: TGTGCCAGCAGCCTTGGGCCGTTGACCGGTGGCAATCAGCCCCAGCATTTT.